Listed below are T cell receptor beta chains from one sample, sequenced in a study of Ad26.COV2.S vaccination and SARS-CoV-2 variants. The repertoire was sequenced with immunoSEQ multiplex PCR; TCRdb's copy has only in-frame clones and lacks some. The repertoire holds fewer than 55,000 clones, with 83% as singletons. The source was peripheral blood, collected after recovery from COVID-19. The receptors were sampled from a human donor who had recovered from COVID-19. CDR3s include the opening cysteine and the closing phenylalanine or tryptophan.

V gene	J gene	CDR3 protein
TRBV20-1	TRBJ2-5	CSAPSRETQYF
TRBV9	TRBJ2-3	CASSVGPEQGGTDTQYF
TRBV6-4	TRBJ2-2	CASSRDRTTGELFF
TRBV28	TRBJ1-3	CASSQGTSLVSIYF
TRBV24-1	TRBJ2-7	CATSGPYEQYF
TRBV7-9	TRBJ1-2	CASSLEGGVFAYTF
TRBV6-5	TRBJ1-1	CASSYGIRGDAEAFF
TRBV12-3/TRBV12-4	TRBJ1-2	CASSRDRYGYTF
TRBV5-1	TRBJ1-2	CASSLALDRSNYGYTF
TRBV29-1	TRBJ1-2	CSVIKTANYGYTF
TRBV11-2	TRBJ1-1	CASSQQGNTEAFF
TRBV3-1/TRBV3-2	TRBJ1-2	CASSQDQLGLVGNYGYTF
TRBV29-1	TRBJ2-2	CSVDGGVNTGELFF
TRBV15	TRBJ2-7	CATSRDAGGSYEQYF
TRBV18	TRBJ1-2	CASSPRQGAYNYGYTF
TRBV7-6	TRBJ2-7	CASSLELQGAYEQYF
TRBV6-5	TRBJ1-5	CASRVPGRGNQPQHF
TRBV10-3	TRBJ2-3	CAISDGRESDTQYF
TRBV10-2	TRBJ1-5	CASRGPNQPQHF
TRBV19	TRBJ1-1	CASSIEERGRAFF
TRBV10-3	TRBJ2-7	CAISESPYEQYF
TRBV5-1	TRBJ1-1	CASSQGTLNTEAFF
TRBV2	TRBJ1-2	CASSGTGTPLRGYTF
TRBV9	TRBJ2-1	CASSVVGPNEQFF
TRBV19	TRBJ1-1	CASSRGGLKNTEAFF
TRBV7-9	TRBJ2-1	CASSLGGAGGDEQFF
TRBV18	TRBJ2-3	CASSPPHGGGDTQYF
TRBV5-1	TRBJ1-4	CASSLTPLGRLGNEKLFF
TRBV25-1	TRBJ1-1	CASSARGAEAFF
TRBV2	TRBJ2-5	CATNLASGVGTQYF
TRBV6-6	TRBJ1-1	CASSSPSNTEAFF
TRBV19	TRBJ2-6	CASSIPRSSPSGANVLTF
TRBV6-5	TRBJ2-7	CASSHLAGGISYEQYF
TRBV28	TRBJ1-1	CASRTGVNTEAFF
TRBV3-1/TRBV3-2	TRBJ1-1	CASSPVQGLYTEAFF
TRBV7-2	TRBJ1-1	CASSLEAGGFNTEAFF
TRBV3-1/TRBV3-2	TRBJ1-6	CASSQTGDGSPLHF